Listed here are 25 T cell receptor beta chains from one sample, sequenced in a study of CD8 T cells in ankylosing spondylitis. Study-wide findings and caveats: About 8 highly homologous variants made up a TCR beta motif that seemed to typify ankylosing spondylitis blood.

These receptors lack a known antigen. TCRdb re-called the 5' RACE reads through MiXCR, storing one row per CDR3 protein. The data contain roughly 700,000 distinct CDR3 sequences, around 19% of them singletons. Sequencing was carried out using blood, either unsorted or a sorted T cell fraction (not recorded which). The receptors come from a male donor with ankylosing spondylitis.

The chain combines TRBV3-1 with TRBJ2-3; no firm D call. CDR1 and CDR2 (germline): LGHDT, YNNKEL (reference sequence). The V end was cut by 6 bases, the J end by 0 bases, with 10 bases between. This CDR3 contains 14 residues. The CDR3 nucleotides are TGTGCCAGCAGTTTCACGATGAGCACAGATACGCAGTATTTT. Translation gives CASSFTMSTDTQYF.

This clonotype was seen a few times. The chain has TRBV29-1 and TRBJ1-2, with a possible D match to TRBD1 (5 bases). V was shortened by 2 bases and J by 4 bases, with 11 bases between the two germline ends. The CDR3 contains 13 residues. From germline, CDR1 is SQVTM and CDR2 ANQGSEA. CDR3 nucleotide sequence: TGCAGCGTTGAAAGGGAGGGGTTCTATGGCTACACCTTC. Amino acid sequence: CSVEREGFYGYTF.

The gene calls are TRBV10-3 and TRBJ2-1, with TRBD1 identical over 7 bases. Germline V CDR1 and CDR2: ENHRY, SYGVKD. There are 15 residues in the CDR3. Germline trimming cut 0 bases from V and 8 bases from J; bases unmatched to any gene: 7. The CDR3 here is CAISESHTGVDEQFF. DNA of the CDR3: TGTGCCATCAGTGAGTCCCACACAGGGGTGGATGAGCAGTTCTTC.

The chain joins TRBV19 to TRBJ1-5; D ambiguous. The V gene's germline CDR1 is LNHDA and CDR2 SQIVND (reference sequence). V was clipped by 4 bases and J by 3 bases, with 16 bases between them. This CDR3 comprises 16 residues. DNA of the CDR3: TGTGCCAGTAGTACTCGTGCTCGCGGTGACAATCAGCCCCAGCATTTT. The encoded protein is CASSTRARGDNQPQHF.

The chain is built from TRBV20-1 and TRBJ1-1, with TRBD1 as a possible D gene (6 bases). Germline V gene data show CDR1 as DFQATT and CDR2 as SNEGSKA (reference sequence). The CDR3 totals 12 residues. CDR3 sequence reads: CRRGGANTEAFF. The CDR3, as DNA: TGCAGGCGGGGGGGGGCGAACACTGAAGCTTTCTTT.

There are many counts of this clonotype. V usage is TRBV12-3 or TRBV12-4 and J usage is TRBJ2-3, with a tentative D call TRBD2 (6 bases). The ends were cut back, 3 bases at V and 3 bases at J, with 13 bases in the middle. CDR3 length: 15 amino acids. The CDR3: CASSFLGSGTDTQYF. CDR3 coding DNA: TGTGCCAGCAGTTTCCTCGGGAGTGGAACAGATACGCAGTATTTT.

This chain links TRBV6-1 with TRBJ2-7; D gene ambiguous. Germline V gene sequence: CDR1 MNHNS, CDR2 SASEGT. The CDR3 contains 15 residues. V shed 3 bases and J shed 1 base, with 13 bases lying between them. Here the CDR3 reads CASSDRWGNSYEQYF. The CDR3 bases are TGTGCCAGCAGTGATCGATGGGGTAATTCCTACGAGCAGTACTTC.

The sample holds many counts of this clonotype. A read error may produce the germline difference seen at one junction end. The chain combines TRBV7-2 with TRBJ1-1; D not resolved. Germline lookup yields CDR1 SGHTA and CDR2 FQGNSA. This CDR3 is built from 13 residues. The CDR3 DNA is TGCGCCAGCAGCTCCGGACGGAACACTGAAGCTTTCTTT. This gives the protein CASSSGRNTEAFF.

This clonotype showed up many times. CDR3 loop: CASSFGTGMNYLHF. The CDR3 DNA is TGTGCCAGCAGTTTTGGGACAGGGATGAACTACCTCCACTTT. J is TRBJ1-6 and V is TRBV12-3 or TRBV12-4, with TRBD1 matching 9 bases. This CDR3 is 14 amino acids long. The ends lost 3 bases at V and 15 bases at J; junction bases unmatched: 9.

The chain has TRBV20-1 and TRBJ2-1; 10 nucleotides align to TRBD2. This CDR3 is built from 16 residues. V dropped 4 bases and J dropped 7; count of bases not matched to a gene: 13. CDR1 is DFQATT, CDR2 SNEGSKA, per germline (reference sequence). As DNA, the CDR3 is TGCAGTGCTACCTTGAGTGTCGCTAGCGGGAGAAATGAGCAGTTCTTC. It is translated as CSATLSVASGRNEQFF.

This clonotype was counted between two and nine times. The chain combines TRBV5-1 with TRBJ1-2; 9 nucleotides align to TRBD1. The CDR3 is 19 amino acids. Germline CDR1 is SGHRS and CDR2 is YFSETQ. With V trimmed by 0 bases and J by 4 bases, 16 bases remained unmatched. This CDR3 reads CASSLALGGTGRGGYGYTF. DNA of the CDR3: TGCGCCAGCAGCTTGGCCCTCGGCGGGACAGGGAGGGGAGGCTATGGCTACACCTTC.

This clonotype was detected only once. V usage is TRBV15 and J usage is TRBJ2-7; 9 nucleotides line up with TRBD1. Germline values: CDR1 LNHNV, CDR2 YYDKDF (reference sequence). V lost 2 bases, J lost 4 bases, and 3 bases stayed unmatched. The CDR3 has 14 residues. The CDR3 DNA reads as TGTGCCACCAGCAGACGGGACAGGGTATACGAGCAGTACTTC. It is translated as CATSRRDRVYEQYF.

This clonotype was found many times. The chain links TRBV12-3 or TRBV12-4 to TRBJ2-7; 7 positions match TRBD2. The CDR3 extends over 13 amino acids. Trimming took 3 bases from V and 5 from J; bases not matched to a gene: 4. The CDR3 DNA sequence: TGTGCCAGCAGTTTGGGAGGGTCCGACGAGCAGTACTTC. Residues: CASSLGGSDEQYF.

V gene TRBV6-5 combines with J gene TRBJ2-7, with a weak D call TRBD2 (5 bases). The germline V gene has CDR1 MNHEY and CDR2 SVGAGI. The CDR3 contains 13 residues. Trimming shortened V by 2 bases and J by 5 bases, and 10 bases separated the two germline ends. CDR3 DNA sequence: TGTGCCAGCAGTTACAGGGAGTCGAACGAGCAGTACTTC. The encoded protein is CASSYRESNEQYF.

This rearrangement joins TRBV15 to TRBJ1-1, with 7 bases lining up with TRBD1. CDR1 is LNHNV, CDR2 YYDKDF, per germline (reference sequence). The CDR3 is made up of 17 amino acids. With 4 bases clipped from V and 5 bases from J, the junction kept 16 bases outside the gene matches. DNA of the CDR3: TGTGCCACCAGCATCTCAGGGGGGGTCCGTGCCTGGACTGAAGCTTTCTTT. Amino acids: CATSISGGVRAWTEAFF.

This clonotype was detected only a few times. The V call is TRBV11-3, the J call TRBJ2-1, with 7 positions matching TRBD1. Trimming took 5 bases from V and 6 from J; bases not matched to a gene: 7. Germline CDR1 is SGHNT and CDR2 is YENEEA. The CDR3 runs to 14 residues. The chain's CDR3 is CASSPRTGFNEQFF. DNA of the CDR3: TGTGCCAGCAGCCCCAGGACAGGCTTCAATGAGCAGTTCTTC.

This clonotype was seen only a few times. The rearrangement uses TRBV28 and TRBJ1-4; maybe TRBD1 (6 bases). Germline lookup yields CDR1 MDHEN and CDR2 SYDVKM. Trimming cost V 5 bases and J 12 bases, with 16 bases left between them. This CDR3 has 13 amino acids. CDR3 region: CASSPRDNYQLFF. CDR3 sequence (DNA): TGTGCCAGCAGTCCACGGGACAATTACCAACTGTTTTTT.

This clonotype was recorded many times. The chain employs TRBV29-1 and TRBJ2-2; D unclear. Deletions cut 0 bases from V and 1 base from J, with 6 bases between. The CDR3 extends over 14 amino acids. Germline V gene data show CDR1 as SQVTM and CDR2 as ANQGSEA. The chain's CDR3 is CSVEEYKNTGELFF. CDR3 bases: TGCAGCGTTGAAGAGTACAAGAACACCGGGGAGCTGTTTTTT.

This clonotype has more than one count but fewer than ten. V is TRBV15 and J is TRBJ1-5; no firm D call. There are 16 residues in the CDR3. Per the germline V gene, CDR1 is LNHNV and CDR2 is YYDKDF (reference sequence). Trimming shortened V by 1 base and J by 9 bases, and 19 bases separated the two germline ends. The DNA of the CDR3 is TGTGCCACCAGCAGAGGCGTAGGACGGAGGTTATGGCCCCAGCATTTT. This translates into CATSRGVGRRLWPQHF.

In its sample, this clonotype was seen many times. This chain connects TRBV27 to TRBJ2-3; D tentatively fits TRBD1 or TRBD2 (5 bases each). Germline V gene sequence: CDR1 MNHEY, CDR2 SMNVEV (reference sequence). V was trimmed by 5 bases and J by 1 base, leaving 13 bases between them. There are 15 residues in the CDR3. The CDR3 sequence: CASSLYLGGTDTQYF. The CDR3 DNA follows: TGTGCCAGCAGTCTCTACCTGGGGGGCACAGATACGCAGTATTTT.

This clonotype was observed a handful of times. For the CDR3, the DNA is TGCAGTGCTATCCGACAGGGGGCGAACACCGGGGAGCTGTTTTTT. Translating it yields CSAIRQGANTGELFF. The chain uses TRBV20-1 and TRBJ2-2; 9 bases fit TRBD1. The CDR3 contains 15 residues. The germline V gene encodes CDR1 DFQATT and CDR2 SNEGSKA (reference sequence). V shed 4 bases and J 0 bases; nucleotides not matched to a gene: 3.

This clonotype has only a few counts. The CDR3 loop is CASSLNRDSRNSPLHF. The DNA of the CDR3 is TGCGCCAGCAGCCTTAACCGGGACAGCAGAAATTCACCCCTCCACTTT. The V and J genes are TRBV5-1 and TRBJ1-6, with 7 bases lining up with TRBD1. The CDR3 contains 16 residues. Trimming took 4 bases from V and 7 from J; bases not matched to a gene: 11. Germline values: CDR1 SGHRS, CDR2 YFSETQ.

This clonotype showed up just a few times. J is TRBJ2-1 and V is TRBV5-6; 12 positions agree with TRBD2. After removal of 4 bases from V and 6 bases from J, the junction contained 8 bases not matched to a gene. The CDR3 length is 16 residues. From germline, CDR1 is SGHDT and CDR2 YYEEEE. The CDR3 protein is CASSRTSGVVGNEQFF. The CDR3 coding sequence is TGTGCCAGCAGCAGGACTAGCGGGGTGGTAGGCAATGAGCAGTTCTTC.

The chain joins TRBV5-1 to TRBJ2-7; possibly TRBD1 or TRBD2 for D (5 bases each). Germline CDR1 SGHRS, CDR2 YFSETQ. The CDR3 is 14 residues long. Trimming cost V 6 bases and J 2 bases, with 15 bases left between them. Here the CDR3 reads CASNEGRPTYEQYF. The CDR3 DNA sequence: TGCGCCAGCAATGAGGGGCGCCCAACCTACGAGCAGTACTTC.

A few counts support this clonotype. The chain uses TRBV7-9 and TRBJ2-7; either TRBD1 or TRBD2 may supply D (7 bases each). V gave up 1 base and J gave up 2 bases, with 15 bases separating them. Germline V gene sequence: CDR1 SEHNR, CDR2 FQNEAQ (reference sequence). This CDR3 has 16 amino acids. The CDR3 here is CASSLGAGDSPYEQYF. The CDR3 DNA follows: TGTGCCAGCAGCTTAGGGGCGGGGGACAGTCCCTACGAGCAGTACTTC.